The subject of this entry is one T cell receptor (beta chain). Its antigen is not known. The sample belongs to a study of cytomegalovirus exposure and HLA in healthy donors. Study summary: Earlier, fewer than 140 million unique TCR beta sequences were recovered from approximately 180 million T cells by an analysis. The study's findings and limits: When presence/absence was analysed, sequencing depth was taken to be roughly uniform across donors. Later analysis found that TCR beta chains associated with HLA were more clonally expanded than other, equally common chains.

The CDR3 covers 14 residues. Trimming at V came to 8 bases and at J to 7 bases, leaving 13 bases not matched to a gene. CDR1 is MNHNY, CDR2 SVGAGI, per germline (reference sequence). Primers for the PCR totalled 60 Vbeta and 13 Jbeta. Measured with immunoSEQ multiplex PCR; TCRdb has only the in-frame clones, and not every one. This table holds about 110,000 clones, approximately 70% found once. The TCR was taken from a boy between 10 and 17 years old in good health and CMV-seronegative. V and J are TRBV6-6 and TRBJ1-2; TRBD1 agrees at 7 bases. The sequenced sample was PBMCs. The CDR3 protein is CASCPDRALLGYTF. The CDR3 DNA reads TGTGCCAGCTGCCCCGACAGGGCCCTCCTTGGCTACACCTTC.